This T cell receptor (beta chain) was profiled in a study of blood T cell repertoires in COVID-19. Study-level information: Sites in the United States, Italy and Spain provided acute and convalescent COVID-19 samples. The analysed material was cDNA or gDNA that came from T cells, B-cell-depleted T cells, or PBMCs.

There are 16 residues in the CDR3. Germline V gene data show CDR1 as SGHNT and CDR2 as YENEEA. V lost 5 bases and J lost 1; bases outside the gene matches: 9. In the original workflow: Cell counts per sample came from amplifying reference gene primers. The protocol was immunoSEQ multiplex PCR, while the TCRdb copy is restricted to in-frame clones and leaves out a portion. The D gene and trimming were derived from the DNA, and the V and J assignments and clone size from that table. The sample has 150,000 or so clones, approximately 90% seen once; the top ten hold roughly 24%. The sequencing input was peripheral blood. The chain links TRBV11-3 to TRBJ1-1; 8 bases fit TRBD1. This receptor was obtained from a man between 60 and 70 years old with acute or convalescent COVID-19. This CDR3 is CASSARQGQANTEAFF. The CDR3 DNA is TGTGCCAGCAGCGCCCGACAGGGGCAGGCGAACACTGAAGCTTTCTTT.